This note documents a single TCR beta chain sequence. Its antigen is not identified. This sample is drawn from a study of cytomegalovirus exposure and HLA in healthy donors. In the study overall: Most donors, 70% to 85% of approximately 400 genotyped, fell in the Caucasian-associated ancestry cluster.

The CDR3 contains 16 residues. Looked up from germline, CDR1 is MDHEN and CDR2 is SYDVKM. V trimming: 3 bases; J trimming: 9 bases; junction bases outside the gene matches: 11. General study findings and limits: The study dropped some indistinguishable V segments, TRBV6-2 and TRBV6-3 among them. Productive rates of about 87% or about 30% were seen for most TCR beta V segments in an earlier analysis. Using a false discovery rate of 0.05, a later analysis showed that approximately 17,000 TCR beta sequences were associated with HLA alleles.

The PCR was carried out with 60 Vbeta primers and 13 Jbeta primers. Here immunoSEQ multiplex PCR was the method, and the copy in TCRdb shows in-frame clones only, minus some. The sample records around 130,000 clones, roughly four fifths being singletons. The receptor was derived from an older woman in good health and CMV-seronegative. Sequencing was carried out using PBMCs. The rearrangement links TRBV28 to TRBJ2-7, with 13 bases fitting TRBD2. CDR3 DNA: TGTGCCAGCAGTTTCGCCGGACTAGCGGGAGAAAACGGGCAGTACTTC. Translated, it gives CASSFAGLAGENGQYF.